This T cell receptor (beta chain) derives from a study of T cells in Graves' hyperthyroidism and ophthalmopathy. Study-level findings and limits: Most thyroid-expanded clonotypes above 0.001 were also found in blood.

It was RNA transcripts that yielded the amplified TCR beta CDR3 regions. The primer set for the first-round RT-PCR of the TCR CDR3 was HTBI. TCRdb itself ran the multiplex PCR reads through MiXCR, one entry per CDR3 protein. In the table there are 550,000 to 650,000 distinct CDR3 sequences, more than 11% of which are singletons. In its sample, this clonotype was seen a few times. What it recognizes is unknown. The CDR3 consists of 14 residues. V lost 4 bases, J lost 3 bases, and 13 bases lay in between. Germline assignment: CDR1 LNHDA and CDR2 SQIVND (reference sequence). Hyperthyroidism patients were newly diagnosed, had disease duration under 2 months, and were aged 18 to 65 years. Patients showing uncontrolled infection, other autoimmune disease, pregnancy or lactation were ineligible.

This chain joins TRBV19 and TRBJ2-7; D is perhaps TRBD1 (5 bases). The clonotype originates from a woman in her 30s with Graves' hyperthyroidism that later progressed to Graves' ophthalmopathy. The material sequenced was blood. The CDR3 sequence: CASSTRVPIYEQYF. CDR3 sequence (DNA): TGTGCCAGTAGTACCAGGGTCCCAATCTACGAGCAGTACTTC.